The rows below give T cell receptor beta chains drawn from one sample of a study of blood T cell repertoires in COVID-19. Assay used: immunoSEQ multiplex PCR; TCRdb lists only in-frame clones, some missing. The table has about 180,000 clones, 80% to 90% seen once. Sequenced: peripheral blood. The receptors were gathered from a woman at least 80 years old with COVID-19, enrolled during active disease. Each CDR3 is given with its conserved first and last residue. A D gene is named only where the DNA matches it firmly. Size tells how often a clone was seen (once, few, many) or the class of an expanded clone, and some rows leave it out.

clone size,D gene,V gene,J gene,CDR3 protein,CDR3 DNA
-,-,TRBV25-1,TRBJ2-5,CASSEGKTQYF,TGTGCCAGCAGTGAAGGCAAGACCCAGTACTTC
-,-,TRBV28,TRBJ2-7,CASSLMQGGVRYEQYF,TGTGCCAGCAGTTTAATGCAGGGCGGGGTGCGGTACGAGCAGTACTTC
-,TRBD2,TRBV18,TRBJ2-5,CASSPPTSGPQETQYF,TGTGCCAGCTCACCACCGACTAGCGGTCCCCAAGAGACCCAGTACTTC
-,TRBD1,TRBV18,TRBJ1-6,CASSRQGAQSYNSPLHF,TGTGCCAGCTCTCGACAGGGGGCTCAATCCTATAATTCACCCCTCCACTTT
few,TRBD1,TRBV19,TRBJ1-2,CASMDRGQNGYTF,TGTGCCAGTATGGACAGGGGGCAGAATGGCTACACCTTC
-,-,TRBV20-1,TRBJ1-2,CSASTGSRYTF,TGCAGTGCTAGTACAGGGTCGCGCTACACCTTC
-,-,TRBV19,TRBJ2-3,CASSSVATTSTDTQYF,TGTGCCAGTAGTTCAGTGGCGACTACTAGCACAGATACGCAGTATTTT
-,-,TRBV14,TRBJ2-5,CASSPLTPEKETQYF,TGTGCCAGCAGCCCACTAACGCCAGAGAAAGAGACCCAGTACTTC
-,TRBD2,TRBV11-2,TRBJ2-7,CASSLDLGLAGVEQYF,TGTGCCAGCAGCTTAGACCTCGGACTAGCGGGAGTTGAGCAGTACTTC
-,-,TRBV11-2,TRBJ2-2,CASSFSGLGGGELFF,TGTGCCAGCAGCTTTTCAGGTCTGGGAGGCGGGGAGCTGTTTTTT
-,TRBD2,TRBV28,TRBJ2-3,CASSLASGSPDTQYF,TGTGCCAGCAGTCTGGCTAGCGGGAGCCCAGATACGCAGTATTTT
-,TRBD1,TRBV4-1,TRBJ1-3,CASSQWTGEPGNTIYF,TGCGCCAGCAGCCAATGGACAGGGGAGCCTGGAAACACCATATATTTT
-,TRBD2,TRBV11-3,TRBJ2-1,CASSLVAGDYNEQFF,TGTGCCAGCAGCTTAGTGGCGGGGGATTACAATGAGCAGTTCTTC
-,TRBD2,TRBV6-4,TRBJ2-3,CASSETAGGLGPDTQYF,TGTGCCAGCAGTGAGACAGCGGGGGGGCTGGGTCCAGATACGCAGTATTTT
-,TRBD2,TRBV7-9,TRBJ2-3,CASSPGGGRSSDTQYF,TGTGCCAGCAGCCCCGGTGGCGGGAGGTCGTCAGATACGCAGTATTTT
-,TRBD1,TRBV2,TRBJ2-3,CASRSGQGGESDTQYF,TGTGCCAGCAGATCCGGACAGGGGGGAGAGTCAGATACGCAGTATTTT
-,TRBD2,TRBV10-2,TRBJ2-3,CASQDSGVFTDTQYF,TGCGCCAGTCAGGATAGCGGGGTCTTCACAGATACGCAGTATTTT
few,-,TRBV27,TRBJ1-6,CASSFLAGANSPLHF,TGTGCCAGCAGTTTTTTGGCGGGGGCCAATTCACCCCTCCACTTT
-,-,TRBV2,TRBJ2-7,CASRVATGNSYEQYF,TGTGCCAGCAGAGTTGCGACAGGCAATTCCTACGAGCAGTACTTC
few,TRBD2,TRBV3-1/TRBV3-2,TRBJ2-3,CASSQLAGARGTDTQYF,TGTGCCAGCAGCCAACTAGCGGGGGCGAGAGGCACAGATACGCAGTATTTT
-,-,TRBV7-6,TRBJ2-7,CASIKGGADYEQYF,TGTGCCAGCATCAAAGGGGGAGCAGACTACGAGCAGTACTTC
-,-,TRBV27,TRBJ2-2,CASKRPGRGTGELFF,TGTGCCAGCAAGAGACCGGGTCGGGGCACCGGGGAGCTGTTTTTT
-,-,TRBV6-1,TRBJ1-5,CASSERGAAGRPQHF,TGTGCCAGCAGTGAAAGGGGAGCCGCGGGGAGGCCCCAGCATTTT
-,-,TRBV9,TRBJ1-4,CASSRFAGVGEKLFF,TGTGCCAGCAGCCGTTTCGCAGGGGTCGGGGAAAAACTGTTTTTT
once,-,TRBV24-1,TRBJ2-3,CATSDSQQDNDTQYF,TGTGCCACCAGTGATTCCCAACAGGACAATGATACGCAGTATTTT
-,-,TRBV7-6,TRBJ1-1,CASSQGHGAEAFF,TGTGCCAGCAGCCAGGGGCATGGGGCTGAAGCTTTCTTT
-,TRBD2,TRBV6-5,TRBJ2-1,CASSRLAGLSDEQFF,TGTGCCAGCTCGAGATTAGCGGGCCTTAGCGATGAGCAGTTCTTC
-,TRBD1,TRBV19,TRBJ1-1,CASSIMGQGGTEAFF,TGTGCCAGTAGTATTATGGGACAGGGCGGGACTGAAGCTTTCTTT
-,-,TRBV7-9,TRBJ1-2,CASSLGAVGNGYTF,TGTGCCAGCAGCTTAGGCGCCGTCGGGAATGGCTACACCTTC
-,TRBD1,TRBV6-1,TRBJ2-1,CASSEEPGTGAAEFF,TGTGCCAGCAGTGAAGAGCCCGGGACAGGGGCCGCTGAGTTCTTC
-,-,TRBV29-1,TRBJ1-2,CSVEDLPSLPYGYTF,TGCAGCGTTGAAGATCTACCCTCATTACCCTATGGCTACACCTTC
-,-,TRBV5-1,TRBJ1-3,CASSLEQSSGNTIYF,TGCGCCAGCAGCTTGGAACAGAGCTCTGGAAACACCATATATTTT
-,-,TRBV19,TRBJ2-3,CASSLRQISTDTQYF,TGTGCCAGTAGTCTCAGACAGATTAGCACAGATACGCAGTATTTT
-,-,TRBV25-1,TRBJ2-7,CASSAAYEQYF,TGTGCCAGCAGTGCGGCCTACGAGCAGTACTTC
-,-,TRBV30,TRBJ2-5,CAWSVNSLKETQYF,TGTGCCTGGAGTGTAAACAGTCTTAAAGAGACCCAGTACTTC
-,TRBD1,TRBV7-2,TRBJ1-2,CASSRTTGGMGYTF,TGTGCCAGCAGCCGGACGACAGGGGGTATGGGCTACACCTTC